This entry describes one T cell receptor (beta chain). The antigen remains undetermined. This entry comes from a study of cytomegalovirus exposure and HLA in healthy donors. Study observations and caveats: For TCR beta chains, V- and J-gene trimming was later linked to a missense DCLRE1C variant. Later analysis showed TCR association rates varying by HLA locus, highest for DRB1 and lowest for HLA-C.

A multiplex PCR was run with 60 Vbeta primers and 13 Jbeta primers. Generated by immunoSEQ multiplex PCR, the TCRdb table keeps only in-frame clones and is missing some. The sample consists of around 130,000 clones, roughly four fifths of them appearing once. The CDR3 has 15 residues. With V trimmed by 5 bases and J by 3 bases, 8 bases remained unmatched. Germline loops: CDR1 SGHTA, CDR2 FQGNSA. This TCR was sampled from a woman aged 35 to 49 in good health and CMV-seropositive. The rearrangement joins TRBV7-2 to TRBJ2-7; TRBD2 matches 9 bases. The sequenced sample consisted of PBMCs. CDR3 sequence (DNA): TGTGCCAGCAGCCACATAGCGGGGGCTATCTACGAGCAGTACTTC. As protein: CASSHIAGAIYEQYF.